This is a list of T cell receptor beta chains from one sample in a study of human T cells and chemical hapten exposure. Each CDR3 protein gets one entry after TCRdb re-called the RACE reads with MiXCR. This table holds about 82,000 distinct CDR3 sequences, more than 9% found once. The sample was whole blood, taken in connection with sensitization to the hapten diphenylcyclopropenone (DPC). The receptors come from a woman aged 45-65 years with alopecia areata. Some clones in this sample may be carry-over from other donors' samples. CDR3s include the opening cysteine and the closing phenylalanine or tryptophan. Fields, in order: J gene, V gene, D gene, clone size, CDR3 DNA, CDR3 protein. The D gene is left open where the match is weak. Not all rows give a size; the values are once, few, many and, for expanded clones, a class.

J gene: TRBJ1-1; V gene: TRBV7-2; D gene: .; clone size: few; CDR3 DNA: TGTGCCAGCAGCTCGTTCGACAAAGCTTTCTTT; CDR3 protein: CASSSFDKAFF
J gene: TRBJ2-7; V gene: TRBV20-1; D gene: TRBD2; clone size: .; CDR3 DNA: TGCAGTGCTAGAGATGGGATGGGGACTAGCGGGAGCGGGACCTCCTACGAGCAGTACTTC; CDR3 protein: CSARDGMGTSGSGTSYEQYF
J gene: TRBJ1-2; V gene: TRBV5-4; D gene: TRBD1; clone size: many; CDR3 DNA: TGTGCCAGCACAGCCGGAGGGGGCGCTGATGGCTATGGCTACACCTTC; CDR3 protein: CASTAGGGADGYGYTF
J gene: TRBJ2-3; V gene: TRBV9; D gene: .; clone size: .; CDR3 DNA: TGTGCCAGCAGCCGCCCCAGCACAGATACGCAGTATTTT; CDR3 protein: CASSRPSTDTQYF
J gene: TRBJ2-5; V gene: TRBV29-1; D gene: .; clone size: .; CDR3 DNA: TGCAGCGTCTCCGGAGAGACCCAGTACTTC; CDR3 protein: CSVSGETQYF
J gene: TRBJ2-4; V gene: TRBV20-1; D gene: .; clone size: many; CDR3 DNA: TGCAGTGCTAGCCTACAGGGAAACATTCAGTACTTC; CDR3 protein: CSASLQGNIQYF
J gene: TRBJ2-7; V gene: TRBV12-3/TRBV12-4; D gene: TRBD2; clone size: many; CDR3 DNA: TGTGCCAGCAGTTTTCTCCCCCCGAAAACCCTAGCGGGAGTCCCAGGCGGGACCTACGAGCAGTACTTC; CDR3 protein: CASSFLPPKTLAGVPGGTYEQYF
J gene: TRBJ1-3; V gene: TRBV3-1; D gene: .; clone size: .; CDR3 DNA: TGTGCCAGCAGCCAATACCGACGGGTTATGTCTGGAAACACCATATATTTT; CDR3 protein: CASSQYRRVMSGNTIYF
J gene: TRBJ2-7; V gene: TRBV13; D gene: .; clone size: many; CDR3 DNA: TGTGCCAGCAGCTTCGTTTACGAGCAGTACTTC; CDR3 protein: CASSFVYEQYF
J gene: TRBJ2-1; V gene: TRBV20-1; D gene: TRBD2; clone size: many; CDR3 DNA: TGCAGTGCAAGAAGCGGGAGGTCTAACAATGAGCAGTTCTTC; CDR3 protein: CSARSGRSNNEQFF
J gene: TRBJ2-5; V gene: TRBV14; D gene: .; clone size: .; CDR3 DNA: TGTGCCAGCAGCCCCCTACTCGGAGGAGGAGAGACCCAGTACTTC; CDR3 protein: CASSPLLGGGETQYF
J gene: TRBJ2-2; V gene: TRBV18; D gene: .; clone size: many; CDR3 DNA: TGTGCCAGCTCACCACTCACGGAAATTTCCACCGGGGAGCTGTTTTTT; CDR3 protein: CASSPLTEISTGELFF
J gene: TRBJ2-5; V gene: TRBV7-2; D gene: .; clone size: many; CDR3 DNA: TGTGCCAGCAGCTTATCCAGGGGTGAGACCCAGTACTTC; CDR3 protein: CASSLSRGETQYF
J gene: TRBJ2-7; V gene: TRBV28; D gene: TRBD1; clone size: few; CDR3 DNA: TGTGCCAGCAGTTCACCGGGACAGAGACTCTACGAGCAGTACTTC; CDR3 protein: CASSSPGQRLYEQYF
J gene: TRBJ2-7; V gene: TRBV7-6; D gene: TRBD2; clone size: many; CDR3 DNA: TGTGCCAGCAGCTTACAGGGACTAGCGGGAGTCGAGCAGTACTTC; CDR3 protein: CASSLQGLAGVEQYF
J gene: TRBJ2-1; V gene: TRBV7-9; D gene: .; clone size: .; CDR3 DNA: TGTGCCAGCAGCCTCGAGGGTGCCGAGCAGTTCTTC; CDR3 protein: CASSLEGAEQFF
J gene: TRBJ1-1; V gene: TRBV12-3/TRBV12-4; D gene: TRBD1; clone size: many; CDR3 DNA: TGTGCCAGCAGTTCTCCCGGGACAGGGGCGAACACTGAAGCTTTCTTT; CDR3 protein: CASSSPGTGANTEAFF
J gene: TRBJ1-1; V gene: TRBV2; D gene: .; clone size: .; CDR3 DNA: TGTGCCAGCAGTGACCGGGACTCGACGTTGAGAGGCACTGAAGCTTTCTTT; CDR3 protein: CASSDRDSTLRGTEAFF
J gene: TRBJ2-2; V gene: TRBV6-2/TRBV6-3; D gene: .; clone size: few; CDR3 DNA: TGTGCCAGCAGTTATTCCGGTTTCACCGGGGAGCTGTTTTTT; CDR3 protein: CASSYSGFTGELFF
J gene: TRBJ2-6; V gene: TRBV28; D gene: TRBD1; clone size: many; CDR3 DNA: TGTGCCAGCAGTTCCCCCGGACAGGGCTTCTCTGGGGCCAACGTCCTGACTTTC; CDR3 protein: CASSSPGQGFSGANVLTF
J gene: TRBJ2-1; V gene: TRBV19; D gene: .; clone size: .; CDR3 DNA: TGTGCCAGTAGGAACTTCGGGGGCAATGAGCAGTTCTTC; CDR3 protein: CASRNFGGNEQFF
J gene: TRBJ2-3; V gene: TRBV5-6; D gene: .; clone size: many; CDR3 DNA: TGTGCCAGCAGCTTGGTTGGAAGCACAGATACGCAGTATTTT; CDR3 protein: CASSLVGSTDTQYF
J gene: TRBJ2-6; V gene: TRBV12-3/TRBV12-4; D gene: TRBD1; clone size: many; CDR3 DNA: TGTGCCAGCACCTTTGGACAGGGCTTCTCTGGGGCCAACGTCCTGACTTTC; CDR3 protein: CASTFGQGFSGANVLTF
J gene: TRBJ2-7; V gene: TRBV9; D gene: TRBD2; clone size: many; CDR3 DNA: TGTGCCAGCAGTACCGGGAGGGTCGGCGACGAGCAGTACTTC; CDR3 protein: CASSTGRVGDEQYF
J gene: TRBJ2-5; V gene: TRBV29-1; D gene: TRBD1; clone size: many; CDR3 DNA: TGCAGCGCTAAGCAGGGGGCCCAAGAGACCCAGTACTTC; CDR3 protein: CSAKQGAQETQYF
J gene: TRBJ2-1; V gene: TRBV3-1; D gene: TRBD2; clone size: many; CDR3 DNA: TGTGCCAGCAGCGCCCGTCTAGCGGGAGACAATTTCAATGAGCAGTTCTTC; CDR3 protein: CASSARLAGDNFNEQFF
J gene: TRBJ2-3; V gene: TRBV20-1; D gene: .; clone size: few; CDR3 DNA: TGCAGTGCTAGAACAGGGACGGTCCGCACAGATACGCAGTATTTT; CDR3 protein: CSARTGTVRTDTQYF
J gene: TRBJ2-1; V gene: TRBV7-9; D gene: TRBD2; clone size: many; CDR3 DNA: TGTGCCAGCAGCAGAGCGGGAGGATCTAATGAGCAGTTCTTC; CDR3 protein: CASSRAGGSNEQFF
J gene: TRBJ2-2; V gene: TRBV18; D gene: TRBD2; clone size: .; CDR3 DNA: TGTGCCAGCTCACCAACTTCGGTAGCGGGAGGTGTCGGGGAGCTGTTTTTT; CDR3 protein: CASSPTSVAGGVGELFF
J gene: TRBJ1-4; V gene: TRBV6-5; D gene: .; clone size: .; CDR3 DNA: TGTGCCAGCAGTTCCCGAAATGAAAAACTGTTTTTT; CDR3 protein: CASSSRNEKLFF
J gene: TRBJ1-1; V gene: TRBV6-6; D gene: .; clone size: few; CDR3 DNA: TGTGCCAGCAGTTACTTGAACACTGAAGCTTTCTTT; CDR3 protein: CASSYLNTEAFF
J gene: TRBJ2-7; V gene: TRBV21-1; D gene: .; clone size: .; CDR3 DNA: TGTGCCAGCAGCACGTTTCCTATTACAGGGGGTGACCACGAGCAGTACTTC; CDR3 protein: CASSTFPITGGDHEQYF
J gene: TRBJ2-5; V gene: TRBV2; D gene: .; clone size: .; CDR3 DNA: TGTGCCAGCAGGGGAGGTAGTCTGGAGACCCAGTACTTC; CDR3 protein: CASRGGSLETQYF
J gene: TRBJ1-5; V gene: TRBV5-8; D gene: .; clone size: many; CDR3 DNA: TGTGCCAGCAGCCTAGAGAGCTTCAAGCCCCAGCATTTT; CDR3 protein: CASSLESFKPQHF
J gene: TRBJ1-1; V gene: TRBV5-8; D gene: .; clone size: few; CDR3 DNA: TGTGCCAGCAGCTTGGGCAGCATGAACACTGAAGCTTTCTTT; CDR3 protein: CASSLGSMNTEAFF
J gene: TRBJ2-5; V gene: TRBV7-9; D gene: .; clone size: few; CDR3 DNA: TGTGCCAGCAGCAGGACGTTGGGAAGTGAGACCCAGTACTTC; CDR3 protein: CASSRTLGSETQYF
J gene: TRBJ1-1; V gene: TRBV20-1; D gene: TRBD1; clone size: .; CDR3 DNA: TGCAGTGCTAAGGGGGCTCGTGAAGCTTTCTTT; CDR3 protein: CSAKGAREAFF
J gene: TRBJ2-3; V gene: TRBV12-3/TRBV12-4; D gene: .; clone size: many; CDR3 DNA: TGTGCCAGCAGTTTACAGCGGAGCACAGATACGCAGTATTTT; CDR3 protein: CASSLQRSTDTQYF
J gene: TRBJ2-2; V gene: TRBV7-8; D gene: .; clone size: many; CDR3 DNA: TGTGCCAGCAGCTTAGTCGCGGGATCCGTCACCGGGGAGCTGTTTTTT; CDR3 protein: CASSLVAGSVTGELFF
J gene: TRBJ1-2; V gene: TRBV29-1; D gene: .; clone size: many; CDR3 DNA: TGCAGCGTTGAATTTGCACGTCGTGGCTACACCTTC; CDR3 protein: CSVEFARRGYTF
J gene: TRBJ1-5; V gene: TRBV2; D gene: TRBD1; clone size: .; CDR3 DNA: TGTGCCAGCAGTCCAGACAGGGAAAATCAGCCCCAGCATTTT; CDR3 protein: CASSPDRENQPQHF
J gene: TRBJ2-3; V gene: TRBV5-5; D gene: TRBD2; clone size: few; CDR3 DNA: TGTGCCAGCAGTGTGGGACTACCACTCGATACGCAGTATTTT; CDR3 protein: CASSVGLPLDTQYF
J gene: TRBJ2-7; V gene: TRBV7-9; D gene: .; clone size: few; CDR3 DNA: TGTGCCAGCAGCGCTTCGGGACCATCCTACGAGCAGTACTTC; CDR3 protein: CASSASGPSYEQYF
J gene: TRBJ2-3; V gene: TRBV9; D gene: TRBD1; clone size: .; CDR3 DNA: TGTGCCAGCGGGACAGGGACAGATACGCAGTATTTT; CDR3 protein: CASGTGTDTQYF
J gene: TRBJ2-1; V gene: TRBV7-2; D gene: TRBD2; clone size: many; CDR3 DNA: TGTGCCAGCAGCTTGGGTAGCGGGGAAGCTGAGCAGTTCTTC; CDR3 protein: CASSLGSGEAEQFF